The 12 T cell receptor beta chains listed next were all sequenced from one sample in a study of blood T cells in healthy people across ages. A second PCR, run for about 6 to 12 cycles, used a sample-barcoded 5' primer plus a J-beta primer mix. TCRdb itself ran the 5' RACE reads through MiXCR, one entry per CDR3 protein. The sample includes 1,100,000 or so distinct CDR3 sequences, 35% to 50% seen only once; the top ten take 18%. Sequencing was done on a sample of blood. These receptors came from a woman aged 55-75 years in good health.

This chain joins TRBV28 and TRBJ1-2; TRBD1 is a possible D gene (6 bases). The CDR3 is 14 amino acids. Germline V gene sequence: CDR1 MDHEN, CDR2 SYDVKM. The ends were cut back, 4 bases at V and 6 bases at J, with 15 bases in the middle. In DNA, the CDR3 is TGTGCCAGCAGTTGGCCCGGGGGCAGTGATGGCTACACCTTC. Translation: CASSWPGGSDGYTF.

This chain joins TRBV6-5 and TRBJ1-1; D uncertain. Trimming took off 2 bases at V and 5 bases at J, with 9 bases between the two ends. The CDR3 contains 13 residues. Germline lookup yields CDR1 MNHEY and CDR2 SVGAGI. DNA for the CDR3: TGTGCCAGCAGTTACGTGGGGAGGACTGAAGCTTTCTTT. As protein: CASSYVGRTEAFF.

The chain carries TRBV7-8 and TRBJ2-7; D may be TRBD1 or TRBD2 (5 bases each). V lost 0 bases and J lost 2, with 17 bases in between. Germline loops: CDR1 SGHVS, CDR2 FQNEAQ. The CDR3 has 17 residues. CDR3 loop: CASSLAPGTSGPYEQYF. CDR3 DNA: TGTGCCAGCAGCTTAGCGCCGGGGACCAGCGGCCCCTACGAGCAGTACTTC.

This clonotype has only a few counts. The chain carries TRBV12-3 or TRBV12-4 and TRBJ2-7; D gene uncertain. V was cut by 5 bases and J by 6 bases, with 8 bases left in between. The CDR3 length is 11 residues. CDR3 sequence reads: CASSVRAEQYF. CDR3 DNA: TGTGCCAGCAGTGTAAGGGCCGAGCAGTACTTC.

This clonotype was seen a single time. The J gene is TRBJ2-5, the V gene TRBV7-2; 7 nucleotides match TRBD2. This CDR3 spans 15 amino acids. The germline V gene encodes CDR1 SGHTA and CDR2 FQGNSA. The V gene end was trimmed by 5 bases and the J gene end by 11 bases; junction bases not matched to a gene: 17. CDR3 nucleotide sequence: TGTGCCAGCAGCCCCCGGGAGGCCTACCACAATGAGCAGTACTTC. This codes for CASSPREAYHNEQYF. Together with reference TRBV7-2 and TRBJ2-5, the CDR3 gives the full variable domain: GAGVSQSPSNKVTEKGKDVELRCDPISGHTALYWYRQSLGQGLEFLIYFQGNSAPDKSGLPSDRFSAERTGGSVSTLTIQRTQQEDSAVYLCASSPREAYHNEQYFGPGTRLLVL.

The CDR3 region is CSVDPSTGMMGNEQFF. DNA of the CDR3: TGCAGCGTTGACCCATCGACGGGGATGATGGGGAATGAGCAGTTCTTC. The V and J genes are TRBV29-1 and TRBJ2-1; D perhaps matches TRBD2 (5 bases). Trimming removed 3 bases at V and 7 bases at J, with 22 bases between. The CDR3 totals 16 residues. CDR1 and CDR2 from the germline V gene are SQVTM and ANQGSEA.

This clonotype has a handful of counts. The chain links TRBV20-1 to TRBJ2-1, with TRBD2 identical over 12 bases. J gave up 7 bases and V 6 bases, and 7 bases lay outside the gene matches. The V gene's germline CDR1 is DFQATT and CDR2 SNEGSKA (reference sequence). The CDR3 contains 14 residues. CDR3 in amino acids: CSAATGTSGNEQFF. The CDR3 DNA reads TGCAGTGCAGCAACCGGGACTAGCGGGAATGAGCAGTTCTTC.

The V call is TRBV9, the J call TRBJ2-4; 14 bases match TRBD2. The ends lost 0 bases at V and 13 bases at J; junction bases unmatched: 9. The CDR3 consists of 16 residues. Germline assignment: CDR1 SGDLS and CDR2 YYNGEE. Written as DNA, the CDR3 is TGTGCCAGCAGCGTAGGAGGAGGACTAGCGGGAGGTGAGCAGTACTTC. This encodes CASSVGGGLAGGEQYF.

The gene calls are TRBV30 and TRBJ1-2; no clear D gene. With 2 bases removed from V and 8 bases from J, the gap between germline ends came to 9 bases. The germline CDR1 and CDR2 sequences are GTSNPN and SVGIG (reference sequence). The CDR3 is 11 amino acids. CDR3 coding DNA: TGTGCCTGGAGTCCGAAAGTAGGCTACACCTTC. Its protein product is CAWSPKVGYTF. Filled out from reference TRBV30 and TRBJ1-2, the complete variable domain reads SQTIHQWPATLVQPVGSPLSLECTVEGTSNPNLYWYRQAAGRGLQLLFYSVGIGQISSEVPQNLSASRPQDRQFILSSKKLLLSDSGFYLCAWSPKVGYTFGSGTRLTVV.

This clonotype was observed a few times. The chain links TRBV10-1 to TRBJ2-3, with 9 positions matching TRBD2. Trimming took 3 bases from V and 3 from J; bases not matched to a gene: 7. Germline V CDR1 and CDR2: WNHNN, SYGVQD (reference sequence). The CDR3 extends over 16 amino acids. The CDR3 sequence is CASSDPTSGSTDTQYF. In nucleotides, the CDR3 is TGCGCCAGCAGTGACCCGACTAGCGGTAGTACAGATACGCAGTATTTT.

This sequence joins TRBV12-3 or TRBV12-4 and TRBJ2-7, with D hard to call. TRBJ2-4 matches the DNA end more closely, so the J call is doubtful. The CDR3 totals 14 residues. The CDR3: CASSSSDILNIQYF. CDR3 nucleotides: TGTGCCAGCAGTTCGTCAGACATATTAAACATTCAGTACTTC.

The chain uses TRBV20-1 and TRBJ2-3, with TRBD2 matching 7 bases. Trimming took 2 bases from V and 3 from J; bases not matched to a gene: 2. Per the germline V gene, CDR1 is DFQATT and CDR2 is SNEGSKA (reference sequence). This CDR3 is 13 amino acids long. CDR3 sequence reads: CSARFSGTDTQYF. CDR3 bases: TGCAGTGCTAGATTTAGCGGGACAGATACGCAGTATTTT.